This section outlines one T cell receptor beta chain sequence together with its context. This entry belongs to a study of blood T cell repertoires in COVID-19. Study in general: Specimens from acute and convalescent COVID-19 originated in the United States, Italy and Spain. PBMCs, B-cell-depleted T cells, or T cells provided the cDNA or gDNA that made up the material.

V was pared by 5 bases and J by 5 bases, with 9 bases of the junction left unmatched. This CDR3 has 15 amino acids. Germline values: CDR1 SGHTA, CDR2 FQGNSA. Original processing methods: Cell counts per sample came from amplifying reference gene primers. Produced via immunoSEQ multiplex PCR; TCRdb's table is partial and in-frame only. V and J calls and clone size come straight from that table; D and trimming were deduced from the DNA. The sample carries roughly 72,000 clones, 88% recorded once. Material: peripheral blood. The chain uses TRBV7-2 and TRBJ1-1; 9 bases agree with TRBD1. The sequence was obtained from a human donor in a cohort sampled during active COVID-19. In nucleotides, the CDR3 is TGTGCCAGCAGCCCGCCGACAGGGGGGGGGACTGAAGCTTTCTTT. It specifies CASSPPTGGGTEAFF.